This TCR beta chain was sequenced for a study of long-term antiretroviral therapy in people with HIV. Remarks on this clone: Its antigen is as yet unknown.

Version v3.0 of the immunoSEQ assay was performed at survey level. Repertoires were generated with immunoSEQ multiplex PCR, while TCRdb's copy carries only in-frame clones and drops some. The repertoire holds more than 15,000 clones, around 80% seen once, with 11% to 15% in the top ten. This CDR3 region has 14 residues. V shed 5 bases and J shed 1 base, with 6 bases lying between them. Germline-derived CDR1 and CDR2 are KGHSH and LQKENI. Findings and caveats of the study: Once patients were on ART, diversity went higher but still fell short of transplant donor controls. Specimens of blood were obtained during about 2004 to 2017, possibly under older ART regimens.

The sample in question was unsorted PBMCs, obtained 2.9 years after starting antiretroviral therapy. V is TRBV18 and J is TRBJ2-6; weak D call: TRBD1 (6 bases). This TCR came from a woman aged 25-40 years with HIV. The CDR3 DNA reads as TGTGCCAGCTCAACAGGGTCTGGGGCCAACGTCCTGACTTTC. Amino acids: CASSTGSGANVLTF.